The 7 T cell receptor beta chains reported below all come from one sample, sequenced in a study of blood T cell repertoires in COVID-19 (TCRdb year 2020). Libraries were prepared through the immunoSEQ multiplex PCR assay. As stored in TCRdb, this immuneACCESS dataset retains in-frame rearrangements with V and J assigned. A fraction of the clones does not appear; measured against another copy, unresolved V genes explain less than half of the discrepancy, and the remainder lacks a known reason. The sample data list about 400,000 clones, and roughly 90% of these were observed just once. The ten largest clones capture 2% to 2.5% of the sample. The sample comprised PBMCs or T cells enriched from blood (not recorded which). Receptors were obtained from a woman between 40 and 50 years old with acute COVID-19.

Note on this clone: One end of the junction varies from germline; a read error may be responsible. This chain links TRBV3-1 (or the pseudogene TRBV3-2) with TRBJ2-7; 7 nucleotides agree with TRBD2. This CDR3 has 15 amino acids. Germline lookup yields CDR1 LGHDT and CDR2 YNNKEL (reference sequence). The CDR3 region is CTSSSGGGGPYEQYF. In DNA form, the CDR3 reads TGTACCAGCAGCTCAGGAGGCGGGGGACCCTACGAGCAGTACTTC.

The CDR3: CARDYRFEDIQYF. In nucleotides, the CDR3 is TGTGCCAGGGACTACAGATTTGAGGACATTCAGTACTTC. This chain uses TRBV6-4 with TRBJ2-4; D might be TRBD2 (6 bases). The germline V gene has CDR1 MRHNA and CDR2 SNTAGT. The CDR3 is 13 residues long. Trimming removed 9 bases from V and 8 bases from J, with 17 bases in between.

This clone was observed a handful of times. The J gene is TRBJ1-1, the V gene TRBV18; the match to TRBD1 covers 9 bases. J gave up 4 bases and V 5 bases, and 2 bases lay outside the gene matches. Germline V lookup: CDR1 KGHSH, CDR2 LQKENI. CDR3 length: 13 residues. CDR3: CASSWDRATEAFF. As DNA, the CDR3 is TGTGCCAGCTCATGGGACAGGGCCACTGAAGCTTTCTTT.

In the case of this clone: Sequence at one end of the junction differs from germline and may be a read error. The rearrangement uses TRBV4-2 and TRBJ2-7, with 13 nucleotides matching TRBD2. The length of the CDR3 is 14 residues. Germline V lookup: CDR1 LGHNA, CDR2 YNFKEQ. CDR3 DNA: TGTGCCAGCAGCCAAGATCGGACTAGCGGGGGCCCTTCCTTC. It encodes CASSQDRTSGGPSF.

This clone was recorded once. The rearrangement joins TRBV7-9 to TRBJ1-6; no clear D gene. V gave up 3 bases and J gave up 13 bases, with 10 bases separating them. Germline assignment: CDR1 SEHNR and CDR2 FQNEAQ (reference sequence). The CDR3 loop spans 12 amino acids. The CDR3 loop is CASSFQDRPLHF. The CDR3 DNA follows: TGTGCCAGCAGCTTTCAAGATCGGCCCCTCCACTTT.

This chain uses TRBV20-1 with TRBJ2-7; D not resolved. Germline CDR1 reads DFQATT; CDR2 reads SNEGSKA (reference sequence). CDR3 length equals 11 residues. Trimming cost V 6 bases and J 5 bases, with 11 bases left between them. DNA for the CDR3: TGCAGTGCCCTTGAGGCCGACGAGCAGTACTTC. Translated, it gives CSALEADEQYF.

This clone is a singleton in its sample. The chain uses TRBV9 and TRBJ1-3; D is ambiguous. V was cut by 4 bases and J by 7 bases, with 15 bases left in between. The CDR3 covers 14 residues. Germline lookup yields CDR1 SGDLS and CDR2 YYNGEE. CDR3 sequence: CASSPRTAGNTIYF. In DNA, the CDR3 is TGTGCCAGCAGCCCGCGGACGGCGGGTAACACCATATATTTT. Full variable domain (remainder filled in from reference TRBV9 and TRBJ1-3): DSGVTQTPKHLITATGQRVTLRCSPRSGDLSVYWYQQSLDQGLQFLIQYYNGEERAKGNILERFSAQQFPDLHSELNLSSLELGDSALYFCASSPRTAGNTIYFGEGSWLTVV.